The clone carrying this TCR beta chain was counted once. Its target is unknown. In the naive CD8 group, cells lacked CD45RO and were positively selected for CCR7, so terminally differentiated effector memory CD45RA+ cells were left out. Donors were Caucasian adults residing in Nashville, Tennessee, USA. Samples underwent the assay at deep level. Genomic DNA per cell subset filled all wells of several immunoSEQ plates. Libraries were prepared by immunoSEQ multiplex PCR; TCRdb keeps only in-frame clonotypes and omits some of them. The sample consists of under 600,000 clones, 95% to 98% of them appearing once. These data belong to a study of shared clonotypes between healthy human individuals. Study-level results: Some naive CD4 clonotypes, roughly 4.7%, turned up in common across several donors.

This sequence was found in a man in his thirties or forties in good health. Sequencing was carried out using naive CD8+ T cells sorted from blood.

CDR3 loop: CASSLKPEQSTDTQYF. DNA of the CDR3: TGTGCCAGCAGCTTAAAACCGGAACAGAGCACAGATACGCAGTATTTT. The V call is TRBV7-7, the J call TRBJ2-3, with D hard to call. V dropped 2 bases and J dropped 0 bases, with 12 bases sitting between them. The germline CDR1 and CDR2 sequences are SSHAT and FNYEAQ (reference sequence). This CDR3 spans 16 amino acids.